This T cell receptor (beta chain) was captured by sequencing in a study of T-cell memory formation after mild COVID-19. The CDR3 consists of 17 residues. Germline-derived CDR1 and CDR2 are SGHNT and YYREEE (reference sequence). The V segment lost 0 bases and the J segment 2 bases; nucleotides outside the gene matches: 10. Sample barcodes and UMIs were carried by the TCR alpha and TCR beta cDNA libraries that 5'RACE generated with constant-segment primers. TCRdb independently ran MiXCR on the 5' RACE reads; one entry per CDR3 protein. Of just under 550,000 distinct CDR3 sequences listed, approximately 20% are singletons. This clonotype was seen more than once but under ten times.

The sequencing sample was made of PBMCs or a T cell subset sorted from them (not recorded which). The receptor was derived from an adult woman who had mild COVID-19 (a few samples of this study predate the infection). Cell type and time point are not known. This chain links TRBV5-4 with TRBJ2-5; 7 bases are a match to TRBD2. The CDR3 region is CASSLAALAESQETQYF. CDR3 nucleotides: TGTGCCAGCAGCTTGGCCGCTCTAGCGGAAAGTCAAGAGACCCAGTACTTC.